Below, 30 T cell receptor beta chains from the same sample are listed, as sequenced in a study of cytomegalovirus exposure and HLA in healthy donors. Profiling relied on immunoSEQ multiplex PCR, and the TCRdb table lists in-frame clones only, not all of them. The repertoire includes about 75,000 clones, 85% of them detected once, and around 3% sits in the top ten. The sequencing input was PBMCs. These receptors all stem from a man aged 25-45 years in good health and CMV-seronegative.

The chain combines TRBV19 with TRBJ2-1; a possible D gene is TRBD2 (5 bases). The V end lost 5 bases, the J end lost 0 bases, and 8 bases lay between the germline ends. This CDR3 has 14 amino acids. Per the germline V gene, CDR1 is LNHDA and CDR2 is SQIVND (reference sequence). The CDR3 is CASSSGSSYNEQFF. In nucleotides, the CDR3 is TGTGCCAGTAGTTCTGGGAGCTCCTACAATGAGCAGTTCTTC.

The V and J genes are TRBV6-4 and TRBJ2-1; TRBD2 agrees at 9 bases. Unmatched junction bases numbered 7, after V lost 0 bases and J lost 7 bases. The CDR3 extends over 16 amino acids. Per germline, CDR1 MRHNA and CDR2 SNTAGT. CDR3 bases: TGTGCCAGCAGTGACTCCTTTTTAGCGGGAGTGAATGAGCAGTTCTTC. Protein sequence: CASSDSFLAGVNEQFF.

The rearrangement links TRBV13 to TRBJ1-4; 7 nucleotides line up with TRBD1. The germline V gene encodes CDR1 PRHDT and CDR2 FYEKMQ (reference sequence). This CDR3 is 15 amino acids long. Unmatched junction bases numbered 2, after V lost 4 bases and J lost 0 bases. The CDR3 DNA reads TGTGCCAGCAGCTCCGGACAGGCAACTAATGAAAAACTGTTTTTT. Protein: CASSSGQATNEKLFF.

This rearrangement joins TRBV4-2 to TRBJ1-2; D gene uncertain. The CDR3 runs 13 residues. The germline V and J ends were trimmed by 1 base and 5 bases, with 8 bases remaining between them. The germline CDR1 and CDR2 sequences are LGHNA and YNFKEQ. As DNA, the CDR3 is TGTGCCAGCAGCCAAGTAAAGGAGTATGGCTACACCTTC. This translates into CASSQVKEYGYTF.

This clone was seen only once. The rearrangement links TRBV27 to TRBJ2-7, with TRBD2 matching 13 bases. This CDR3 spans 16 amino acids. The V gene's germline CDR1 is MNHEY and CDR2 SMNVEV (reference sequence). V lost 4 bases and J lost 6; bases outside the gene matches: 9. As DNA, the CDR3 is TGTGCCAGCAGTTCATTACTAGCGGGAGGGCGGAGCGAGCAGTACGTC. As protein: CASSSLLAGGRSEQYV.

The chain carries TRBV7-3 and TRBJ2-5; 9 nucleotides agree with TRBD1. The V gene's germline CDR1 is SGHTA and CDR2 FQGTGA. J gave up 4 bases and V 3 bases, and 9 bases lay outside the gene matches. The CDR3 contains 16 residues. The CDR3 coding sequence is TGTGCCAGCAGCTTTACTATCGGGACAGGGTTAGAGACCCAGTACTTC. It specifies CASSFTIGTGLETQYF.

The chain uses TRBV7-2 and TRBJ2-5, with 14 positions matching TRBD2. The V and J ends lost 5 bases and 4 bases, in that order; junction bases with no gene match: 6. CDR3 length: 16 residues. CDR1 and CDR2 from the germline V gene are SGHTA and FQGNSA. The CDR3 sequence is CASSQTSGGARETQYF. The CDR3 DNA sequence: TGTGCCAGCAGCCAGACTAGCGGGGGGGCCAGAGAGACCCAGTACTTC.

The chain has TRBV6-5 and TRBJ2-1, with a weak D call TRBD2 (6 bases). This CDR3 is built from 13 residues. Deletions cut 2 bases from V and 5 bases from J, with 7 bases between. Germline V lookup: CDR1 MNHEY, CDR2 SVGAGI. CDR3 coding DNA: TGTGCCAGCAGTTACCTAGCGAACAATGAGCAGTTCTTC. Translation: CASSYLANNEQFF.

This sequence joins TRBV15 and TRBJ1-2, with 9 bases fitting TRBD1. V was clipped by 1 base and J by 2 bases; unmatched bases: 2. Looked up from germline, CDR1 is LNHNV and CDR2 is YYDKDF (reference sequence). The CDR3 runs to 15 residues. The CDR3 here is CATSRGTGANYGYTF. CDR3 nucleotides: TGTGCCACCAGCAGAGGGACAGGGGCAAACTATGGCTACACCTTC.

The chain joins TRBV19 to TRBJ1-6; D is ambiguous. CDR1 and CDR2 from the germline V gene are LNHDA and SQIVND (reference sequence). V shed 1 base and J shed 11 bases, with 15 bases lying between them. The CDR3 is 15 residues long. The chain's CDR3 is CASSIGGGNAPPLHF. The CDR3 coding sequence is TGTGCCAGTAGTATAGGCGGCGGGAATGCGCCACCCCTCCACTTT.

The chain combines TRBV19 with TRBJ1-1, with D possibly being TRBD1 (6 bases). Looked up from germline, CDR1 is LNHDA and CDR2 is SQIVND (reference sequence). The CDR3 has 13 residues. V lost 5 bases to trimming and J lost 6 bases, with 13 bases between them. CDR3 sequence reads: CASSLGAKAEAFF. CDR3 in DNA: TGTGCCAGTAGTTTGGGGGCAAAGGCTGAAGCTTTCTTT.

The rearrangement uses TRBV13 and TRBJ2-7, with 7 bases lining up with TRBD2. CDR3 length equals 14 residues. CDR1 is PRHDT and CDR2 is FYEKMQ in the germline V gene (reference sequence). Trimming at V came to 7 bases and at J to 0 bases, leaving 6 bases not matched to a gene. CDR3 nucleotides: TGTGCCAGCACCCGGGGAGGGTACTCCTACGAGCAGTACTTC. Translation: CASTRGGYSYEQYF.

CDR3 sequence: CASSPSQVQMNTGELFF. DNA for the CDR3: TGTGCCAGCTCACCTTCTCAGGTTCAAATGAACACCGGGGAGCTGTTTTTT. This sequence joins TRBV18 and TRBJ2-2; D unclear. V lost 3 bases, J lost 1 base, and 15 bases lay in between. This CDR3 is 17 amino acids long. Germline V CDR1 and CDR2: KGHSH, LQKENI.

This chain uses TRBV6-5 with TRBJ2-2, with D hard to call. V shed 2 bases and J shed 4 bases, with 8 bases lying between them. The germline gives CDR1 MNHEY, CDR2 SVGAGI. The CDR3 sequence is 14 residues long. This CDR3 is CASSYVQATGELFF. In DNA form, the CDR3 reads TGTGCCAGCAGTTACGTCCAGGCCACCGGGGAGCTGTTTTTT.

In its sample, this clone was seen a few times. This chain joins TRBV4-1 and TRBJ2-3; 9 positions agree with TRBD2. Germline CDR1 reads MGHRA; CDR2 reads YSYEKL. The V gene end was trimmed by 3 bases and the J gene end by 5 bases; junction bases not matched to a gene: 9. The CDR3 consists of 16 residues. CDR3 coding DNA: TGCGCCAGCAGCCACGGCGGGAGGGAAAAGGGAGATACGCAGTATTTT. Its protein is CASSHGGREKGDTQYF.

This clone was recorded a few times. The V gene is TRBV11-2, the J gene TRBJ2-3; 9 nucleotides agree with TRBD1. The CDR3 runs 19 residues. Trimming at V came to 2 bases and at J to 5 bases, leaving 17 bases not matched to a gene. Germline V gene data show CDR1 as SGHAT and CDR2 as FQNNGV. CDR3: CASSLSGTRQGGTRDTQYF. The DNA of the CDR3 is TGTGCCAGCAGCTTATCGGGAACCAGACAGGGGGGGACACGAGATACGCAGTATTTT. The full variable domain, its missing parts supplied by reference TRBV11-2 and TRBJ2-3, is EAGVAQSPRYKIIEKRQSVAFWCNPISGHATLYWYQQILGQGPKLLIQFQNNGVVDDSQLPKDRFSAERLKGVDSTLKIQPAKLEDSAVYLCASSLSGTRQGGTRDTQYFGPGTRLTVL.

This rearrangement joins TRBV5-1 to TRBJ1-2; D is unresolved. Trimming took off 2 bases at V and 2 bases at J, with 7 bases between the two ends. In germline, CDR1 is SGHRS, CDR2 YFSETQ. This CDR3 has 13 residues. CDR3 nucleotides: TGCGCCAGCAGCTTTGCACAAAACTATGGCTACACCTTC. This translates into CASSFAQNYGYTF.

Written as DNA, the CDR3 is TGCGCCAGCAGCCAAGCCCACGGGACAGGGGCCTACGAGCAGTACTTC. Its protein product is CASSQAHGTGAYEQYF. The rearrangement uses TRBV4-1 and TRBJ2-7; 10 bases agree with TRBD1. The CDR3 loop spans 16 amino acids. The germline V gene has CDR1 MGHRA and CDR2 YSYEKL. V lost 1 base, J lost 2 bases, and 5 bases stayed unmatched.

The CDR3 nucleotides are TGTGCCAGCAGTCGAGCGGGACAATACGAGCAGTACGTC. Its translation is CASSRAGQYEQYV. This rearrangement joins TRBV6-1 to TRBJ2-7; a weak D match, TRBD2 (7 bases). The CDR3 totals 13 residues. Deletions cut 5 bases from V and 4 bases from J, with 12 bases between. In germline, CDR1 is MNHNS, CDR2 SASEGT.

The rearrangement links TRBV21-1 to TRBJ2-1; TRBD1 reflects the table's D call only, with no check against the DNA. TRBV21-1 is a documented pseudogene. This CDR3 is 13 amino acids long. This CDR3 is CASSAAGFQEQFF. DNA of the CDR3: TGTGCCAGCAGCGCAGCAGGCTTTCAGGAGCAGTTCTTC.

The rearrangement links TRBV2 to TRBJ2-3, with 13 bases that match TRBD2. This CDR3 is built from 17 residues. V lost 3 bases and J lost 5; bases outside the gene matches: 8. Per the germline V gene, CDR1 is SNHLY and CDR2 is FYNNEI. The CDR3 DNA sequence: TGTGCCAGCAGTGACCTCGAGACTAGCGGGGGGAAAGATACGCAGTATTTT. As protein: CASSDLETSGGKDTQYF.

The chain uses TRBV28 and TRBJ1-4; D gene uncertain. The CDR3 is 12 residues long. Germline CDR1 is MDHEN and CDR2 is SYDVKM. V was pared by 3 bases and J by 11 bases, with 10 bases between. The CDR3 loop is CASSLTESKLFF. The CDR3 bases are TGTGCCAGCAGTTTGACGGAGTCTAAACTGTTTTTT.

The chain links TRBV7-2 to TRBJ1-5; 8 bases map to TRBD1. Germline V lookup: CDR1 SGHTA, CDR2 FQGNSA. This CDR3 has 13 residues. Germline trimming cut 7 bases from V and 6 bases from J; bases unmatched to any gene: 5. The CDR3 sequence is CASTMDRAQPQHF. CDR3 bases: TGTGCCAGCACCATGGACAGGGCTCAGCCCCAGCATTTT.

The gene calls are TRBV11-2 and TRBJ1-1; D possibly corresponds to TRBD1 (5 bases). Germline CDR1 and CDR2: SGHAT and FQNNGV. Trimming took off 11 bases at V and 4 bases at J, with 17 bases between the two ends. The CDR3 has 13 amino acids. The CDR3 sequence is CAWSGQGGTEAFF. CDR3 nucleotide sequence: TGTGCCTGGAGCGGGCAGGGCGGCACTGAAGCTTTCTTT.

The V gene is TRBV7-9, the J gene TRBJ1-6; tentative D call: TRBD1 (5 bases). This CDR3 has 13 amino acids. Trimming removed 5 bases from V and 10 bases from J, with 12 bases in between. Looked up from germline, CDR1 is SEHNR and CDR2 is FQNEAQ (reference sequence). This CDR3 is CASSPDRKSPLHF. Here the CDR3 DNA reads TGTGCCAGCAGCCCCGACAGAAAATCACCCCTCCACTTT.

The chain combines TRBV6-5 with TRBJ2-1, with TRBD2 identical over 8 bases. After removal of 2 bases from V and 7 bases from J, the junction contained 10 bases not matched to a gene. CDR3 length equals 16 residues. Germline V gene lookup returns CDR1 MNHEY and CDR2 SVGAGI. CDR3 in DNA: TGTGCCAGCAGTTACACCCGGGGTAGCGGGATGAATGAGCAGTTCTTC. Translated: CASSYTRGSGMNEQFF.

The chain is built from TRBV9 and TRBJ2-3, with D tentatively TRBD1 (6 bases). Germline-derived CDR1 and CDR2 are SGDLS and YYNGEE. CDR3 length equals 15 residues. V dropped 1 base and J dropped 7 bases, with 16 bases sitting between them. This CDR3 is CASSVRPYRDNTQYF. For the CDR3, the DNA is TGTGCCAGCAGCGTACGACCTTACAGGGATAATACGCAGTATTTT.

The V gene is TRBV10-3, the J gene TRBJ1-5; D not resolved. The V gene lost 3 bases and the J gene lost 0 bases, with 6 bases spanning the gap. Germline lookup yields CDR1 ENHRY and CDR2 SYGVKD. The CDR3 contains 14 residues. The CDR3 DNA reads TGTGCCATCAGTGACCACTATAGCAATCAGCCCCAGCATTTT. Translating it yields CAISDHYSNQPQHF.

The chain has TRBV6-5 and TRBJ2-3; 9 nucleotides align to TRBD1. Germline CDR1 reads MNHEY; CDR2 reads SVGAGI. Trimming cost V 7 bases and J 4 bases; bases outside gene matches: 9. The CDR3 length is 15 residues. CDR3 region: CASMVVGQGSDTQYF. The DNA of the CDR3 is TGTGCCAGCATGGTAGTAGGACAGGGGTCAGATACGCAGTATTTT.

The gene calls are TRBV21-1 and TRBJ1-6; TRBD1, as called in the table, went unchecked against the DNA. TRBV21-1 corresponds to a pseudogene. CDR3 length equals 16 residues. CDR3 in amino acids: CASSKRARGRDSPLHF. The CDR3 coding sequence is TGTGCCAGCAGCAAACGGGCCAGGGGACGGGATTCACCCCTCCACTTT.